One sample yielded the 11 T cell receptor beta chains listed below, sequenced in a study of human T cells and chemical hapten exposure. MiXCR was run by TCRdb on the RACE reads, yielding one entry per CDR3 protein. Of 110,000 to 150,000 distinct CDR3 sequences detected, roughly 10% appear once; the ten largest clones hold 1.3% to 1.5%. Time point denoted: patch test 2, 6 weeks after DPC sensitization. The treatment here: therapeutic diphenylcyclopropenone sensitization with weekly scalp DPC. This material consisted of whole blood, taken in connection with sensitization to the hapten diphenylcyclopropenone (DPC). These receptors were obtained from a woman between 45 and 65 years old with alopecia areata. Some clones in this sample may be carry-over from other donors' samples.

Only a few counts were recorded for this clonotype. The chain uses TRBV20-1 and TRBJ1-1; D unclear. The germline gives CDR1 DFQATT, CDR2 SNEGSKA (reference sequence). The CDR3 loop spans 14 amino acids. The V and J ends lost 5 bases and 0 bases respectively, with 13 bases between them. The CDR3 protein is CSAGSGGLNTEAFF. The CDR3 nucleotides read TGCAGTGCTGGGTCCGGCGGGCTGAACACTGAAGCTTTCTTT.

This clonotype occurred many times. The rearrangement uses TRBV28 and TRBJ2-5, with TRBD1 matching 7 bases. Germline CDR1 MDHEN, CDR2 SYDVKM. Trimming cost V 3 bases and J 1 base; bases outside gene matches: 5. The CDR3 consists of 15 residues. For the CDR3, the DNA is TGTGCCAGCAGTTTCTGGGGACAGCCCCAAGAGACCCAGTACTTC. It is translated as CASSFWGQPQETQYF. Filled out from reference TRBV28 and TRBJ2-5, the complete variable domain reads DVKVTQSSRYLVKRTGEKVFLECVQDMDHENMFWYRQDPGLGLRLIYFSYDVKMKEKGDIPEGYSVSREKKERFSLILESASTNQTSMYLCASSFWGQPQETQYFGPGTRLLVL.

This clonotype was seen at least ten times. The CDR3, as DNA: TGCGCCAGCAGCCAAGATCCCGCAGGGAGAGAGACCCAGTACTTC. It specifies CASSQDPAGRETQYF. This rearrangement joins TRBV4-3 to TRBJ2-5; D possibly uses TRBD1 or TRBD2 (5 bases each). Trimming left V 0 bases short and J 4 bases short, with 12 bases between. The CDR3 covers 15 residues. Germline V gives CDR1 LGHNA, CDR2 YSLEER.

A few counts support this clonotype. DNA for the CDR3: TGCGCCAGCAGCCAACCCCCAAAGAGAGGGGGAGAGACCCAGTACTTC. This translates into CASSQPPKRGGETQYF. The V and J genes are TRBV4-1 and TRBJ2-5, with D possibly being TRBD1 (6 bases). The CDR3 extends over 16 amino acids. The V gene's germline CDR1 is MGHRA and CDR2 YSYEKL. V gave up 2 bases and J gave up 4 bases, with 17 bases separating them.

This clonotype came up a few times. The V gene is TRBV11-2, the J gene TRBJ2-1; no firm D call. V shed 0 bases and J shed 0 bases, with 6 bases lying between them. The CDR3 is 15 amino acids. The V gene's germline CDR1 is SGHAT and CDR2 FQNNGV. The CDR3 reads CASSLDVGSYNEQFF. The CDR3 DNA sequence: TGTGCCAGCAGCTTAGATGTCGGCTCCTACAATGAGCAGTTCTTC.

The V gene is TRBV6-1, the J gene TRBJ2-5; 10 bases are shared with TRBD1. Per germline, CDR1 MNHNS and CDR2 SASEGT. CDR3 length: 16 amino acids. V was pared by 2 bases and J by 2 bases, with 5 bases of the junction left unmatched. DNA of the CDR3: TGTGCCAGCAGTGAAAGGGGACAGGGGAGGCAAGAGACCCAGTACTTC. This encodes CASSERGQGRQETQYF.

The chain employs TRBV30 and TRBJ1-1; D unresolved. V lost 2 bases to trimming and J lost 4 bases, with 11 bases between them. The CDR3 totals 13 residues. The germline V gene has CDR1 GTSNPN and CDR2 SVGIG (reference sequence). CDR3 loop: CAWSTRGGTEAFF. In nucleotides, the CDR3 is TGTGCCTGGAGTACGCGGGGAGGCACTGAAGCTTTCTTT.

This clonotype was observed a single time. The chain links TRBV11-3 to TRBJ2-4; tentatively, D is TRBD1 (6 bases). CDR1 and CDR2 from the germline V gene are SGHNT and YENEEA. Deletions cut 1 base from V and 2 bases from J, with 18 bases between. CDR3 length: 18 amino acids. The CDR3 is CASSLGQGLTWTKNIQYF. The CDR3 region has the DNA TGTGCCAGCAGCTTAGGGCAGGGGCTCACGTGGACCAAAAACATTCAGTACTTC.

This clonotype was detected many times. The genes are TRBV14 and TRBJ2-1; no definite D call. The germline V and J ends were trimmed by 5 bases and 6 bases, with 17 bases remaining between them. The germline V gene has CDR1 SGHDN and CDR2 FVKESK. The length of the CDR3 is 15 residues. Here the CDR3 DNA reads TGTGCCAGCAGCACCGGCCCATCTTGGGGCAATGAGCAGTTCTTC. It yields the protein CASSTGPSWGNEQFF.

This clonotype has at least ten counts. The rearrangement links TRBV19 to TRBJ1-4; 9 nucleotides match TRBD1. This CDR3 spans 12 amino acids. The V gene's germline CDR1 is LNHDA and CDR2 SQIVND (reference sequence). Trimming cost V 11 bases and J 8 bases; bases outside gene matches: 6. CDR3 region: CAGRDREEKLFF. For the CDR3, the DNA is TGTGCCGGTCGGGACAGGGAAGAAAAACTGTTTTTT.

DNA for the CDR3: TGTGCCAGCAGCTTAGTCATATCGAGCGGGACTAGCACAGATACGCAGTATTTT. It translates to CASSLVISSGTSTDTQYF. V gene TRBV7-6 combines with J gene TRBJ2-3, with TRBD2 identical over 7 bases. Trimming cost V 1 base and J 0 bases; bases outside gene matches: 10. The CDR3 extends over 18 amino acids. CDR1 and CDR2 (germline): SGHVS, FNYEAQ.